Included here is one T cell receptor beta chain sequence, with context. The entry originates in a study of blood T cell repertoires in COVID-19. Germline CDR1 and CDR2: KGHSH and LQKENI. The CDR3 sequence is 15 residues long. With V trimmed by 4 bases and J by 3 bases, 7 bases remained unmatched. Authors' data handling: By means of reference gene primer amplification, nucleated cell counts were estimated. The repertoire was sequenced with immunoSEQ multiplex PCR; TCRdb's copy has only in-frame clones and lacks some. V and J calls plus clone size are reproduced from that table; the DNA served to infer D and trimming. The data show roughly 160,000 clones, 86% seen once.

The chain employs TRBV18 and TRBJ1-1; the match to TRBD1 covers 8 bases. This TCR came from a man aged 55 to 70 with acute or convalescent COVID-19. The sample was peripheral blood. CDR3 protein: CASSLARQGYTEAFF. CDR3 nucleotide sequence: TGTGCCAGCTCACTAGCCCGACAGGGGTACACTGAAGCTTTCTTT.